This TCR beta chain was obtained from a study of early T cells in non-severe SARS-CoV-2 infection (dated by TCRdb to about 2021). Some background on the complete study: TCR sequencing used bulk RNA from unsorted whole blood, so alpha and beta chains could not be paired. Results and caveats for the whole study, not just this receptor: Matching against VDJdb was skewed toward anti-spike CD8 responses, likely underestimated virus-specific expansions, and missed private and CD4 specificities.

The library was made by 5' RACE. The sequencing machine was a NextSeq 500. Unique molecular identifiers were attached to individual cDNA molecules in the TCR library protocol so that sequencing error and PCR bias could be corrected. Both TCR alpha and beta chains were sequenced, and tight co-correlation was observed between alpha and beta sequence abundances in each sample. For the original study's pipeline: Decombinator V4 was used to annotate the V gene, J gene and CDR3 of the TCR sequences. Expanded TCRs were defined as changing significantly between any two time points under a Poisson model with p below 0.0001. TCR abundances were normalised to the total number of TCRs sequenced per sample and were expressed as counts per million. TRAV1-2 paired with TRAJ12, TRAJ20 or TRAJ33 defined MAIT TCRs, while TRAV10 paired with TRAJ18 defined iNKT TCRs. VDJdb, accessed 1 November 2021, was searched for CMV, EBV and SARS-CoV-2 annotated TCRs, with TCRs annotated for multiple antigens excluded. The public reads were reanalyzed by TCRdb: fastp trimming at Q25, MiXCR alignment, in-frame beta chains only. Merged by CDR3 protein, the rows form single entries marked with the most common genes and DNA. These V and J calls derive from TCRdb rather than the authors' analysis. The sample data list 70,000 to 80,000 distinct CDR3 sequences, and around an eighth of these were observed just once. The ten most abundant clones make up around 2.9% of the sample.

A case-control design nested within a healthcare worker cohort in London, UK, was used, with weekly nasopharyngeal swab PCR tests and blood sampling performed. Healthcare workers were recruited during the week of the UK lockdown, between 23 and 31 March 2020, and followed weekly for up to 16 weeks. The sample holds one count of this clonotype. Its antigen is not yet known. Base qualities are not at hand, and no much larger clone is one base apart. A solitary read yields weak support. The germline V gene supplies CDR1 SGHDT and CDR2 YYEEEE. There are 13 amino acids in the CDR3, from cysteine to phenylalanine inclusive. Only CDR3 DNA is held: 39 bases, read in frame from base 1. Relative to germline, V is 4 bases shorter and J is 4 bases shorter, with 10 bases between their ends.

The source was whole blood, collected at baseline. The chain uses TRBV5-6 and TRBJ2-3; the D segment cannot be called with confidence. This TCR derives from an adult who was a healthcare worker with PCR-confirmed SARS-CoV-2 infection or an uninfected control (not recorded which). Read as DNA, the sequence is TGTGCCAGCAGCCTAAGGACGGCAGATACGCAGTATTTT. The resulting protein is CASSLRTADTQYF.